The subject of this entry is one T cell receptor beta chain. The record originates from a study of blood T cell repertoires in COVID-19. Study at large: Samples representing acute and convalescent COVID-19 were sourced from the United States, Italy and Spain.

The CDR3 is 13 residues long. Trimming removed 3 bases at V and 4 bases at J, with 11 bases between. Germline assignment: CDR1 SGHDT and CDR2 YYEEEE. Which cohort a participant joined came from the clinical history participants gave. The data were produced by immunoSEQ multiplex PCR, yet TCRdb's version contains in-frame clones alone and is incomplete. This sample yields a few hundred thousand clones, of which 89% are seen a single time; roughly 8.9% belongs to the top ten. The sample comprised PBMCs or T cells enriched from blood (not recorded which). The chain couples TRBV5-6 to TRBJ2-7, with a tentative D call TRBD2 (6 bases). The clonotype originates from a woman aged 40 to 50 who had recovered from COVID-19. CDR3 nucleotides: TGTGCCAGCAGCTCTCGGGACTTATACGAGCAGTACTTC. Protein sequence: CASSSRDLYEQYF.